A single sample is the source of the 10 T cell receptor beta chains below, sequenced in a study of cytomegalovirus exposure and HLA in healthy donors. Use of 60 Vbeta and 13 Jbeta primers characterized the PCR. Data came from immunoSEQ multiplex PCR; TCRdb stores just in-frame clones and leaves some out. Of roughly 80,000 clones in the sample, about four fifths were seen once. The sample comprised PBMCs. The receptor set was obtained from a woman aged 25 to 45 in good health and CMV-seronegative.

V usage is TRBV30 and J usage is TRBJ1-5; TRBD1 agrees at 7 bases. J was trimmed by 4 bases and V by 0 bases; bases with no gene match: 6. This CDR3 is built from 15 residues. Germline CDR1 and CDR2: GTSNPN and SVGIG (reference sequence). The CDR3 region is CAWSVRGTVNQPQHF. The CDR3 DNA reads TGTGCCTGGAGTGTACGAGGGACAGTGAATCAGCCCCAGCATTTT.

V and J are TRBV5-1 and TRBJ2-7, with D possibly TRBD2 on 6 matching bases. The CDR3 spans 14 residues. Germline-derived CDR1 and CDR2 are SGHRS and YFSETQ. Trimming took 9 bases from V and 1 from J, leaving 17 bases between them. The CDR3 region has the DNA TGCGCCACCCGAATAGCGGTCTATTCCTACGAGCAGTACTTC. This encodes CATRIAVYSYEQYF.

The gene calls are TRBV21-1 and TRBJ2-5; the tabulated D call, TRBD2, remains unverified against the DNA. TRBV21-1 is assigned pseudogene status. This CDR3 has 16 amino acids. The CDR3 bases are TGTGCCAGCAGCAGACTAGCGGGGGTCCGGGGGGAGACCCAGTACTTC. Protein: CASSRLAGVRGETQYF.

The rearrangement uses TRBV28 and TRBJ1-1, with a weak D call TRBD1 (5 bases). Trimming cost V 6 bases and J 2 bases, with 13 bases left between them. The CDR3 is made up of 14 amino acids. The germline gives CDR1 MDHEN, CDR2 SYDVKM. DNA of the CDR3: TGTGCCAGCAGACCCGCGACAGTCAACACTGAAGCTTTCTTT. Amino acid sequence: CASRPATVNTEAFF.

The rearrangement uses TRBV7-9 and TRBJ2-5; possible D gene TRBD2, 6 bases. V lost 5 bases, J lost 0 bases, and 16 bases lay in between. This CDR3 spans 16 amino acids. The germline gives CDR1 SEHNR, CDR2 FQNEAQ (reference sequence). CDR3 protein: CASSQGLPQYQETQYF. CDR3 bases: TGTGCCAGCAGCCAGGGACTTCCCCAGTACCAAGAGACCCAGTACTTC. The variable domain in full, completed from reference TRBV7-9 and TRBJ2-5, reads DTGVSQNPRHKITKRGQNVTFRCDPISEHNRLYWYRQTLGQGPEFLTYFQNEAQLEKSRLLSDRFSAERPKGSFSTLEIQRTEQGDSAMYLCASSQGLPQYQETQYFGPGTRLLVL.

The chain uses TRBV5-5 and TRBJ2-1; 8 nucleotides align to TRBD2. The CDR3 is 15 residues long. The junction had 7 bases not matched to a gene; V was cut back by 6 bases and J by 2 bases. Germline V gene data show CDR1 as SGHKS and CDR2 as YYEKEE (reference sequence). The CDR3 DNA is TGTGCCAGCACCATAAATAGCGGGACCTACAATGAGCAGTTCTTC. It codes for CASTINSGTYNEQFF.

This clone was detected only a few times. The chain links TRBV10-3 to TRBJ2-7, with 10 bases lining up with TRBD2. CDR3 length: 18 residues. V shed 3 bases and J 1 base; nucleotides not matched to a gene: 12. The germline gives CDR1 ENHRY, CDR2 SYGVKD. The CDR3 loop reads CAISEWLAGDLVSYEQYF. The CDR3, as DNA: TGTGCCATCAGTGAATGGCTAGCGGGAGATCTAGTGTCCTACGAGCAGTACTTC.

The chain has TRBV5-1 and TRBJ2-5; 14 bases map to TRBD2. The CDR3 loop spans 15 amino acids. The trim removed 3 bases at V and 3 bases at J, leaving 1 base unmatched. Germline CDR1 and CDR2: SGHRS and YFSETQ. CDR3 sequence reads: CASSWGLAGEETQYF. Written as DNA, the CDR3 is TGCGCCAGCAGCTGGGGACTAGCGGGAGAAGAGACCCAGTACTTC.

V and J are TRBV12-5 and TRBJ2-3; D is uncertain. Trimming cost V 1 base and J 1 base, with 3 bases left between them. The CDR3 runs to 13 residues. The germline V gene encodes CDR1 LGHNT and CDR2 FRNRAP. The CDR3 DNA sequence: TGTGCTAGTGGTTTGGGAGGCACAGATACGCAGTATTTT. Its translation is CASGLGGTDTQYF.

The genes are TRBV19 and TRBJ2-5; D possibly corresponds to TRBD2 (7 bases). This CDR3 is 13 amino acids long. From germline, CDR1 is LNHDA and CDR2 SQIVND (reference sequence). V was trimmed by 11 bases and J by 4 bases, leaving 17 bases between them. CDR3 sequence: CASRRGEGETQYF. The CDR3 DNA reads TGTGCCTCCAGGAGGGGGGAGGGAGAGACCCAGTACTTC. Using reference TRBV19 and TRBJ2-5 for the parts outside the CDR3, the full variable domain is DGGITQSPKYLFRKEGQNVTLSCEQNLNHDAMYWYRQDPGQGLRLIYYSQIVNDFQKGDIAEGYSVSREKKESFPLTVTSAQKNPTAFYLCASRRGEGETQYFGPGTRLLVL.